This T cell receptor beta chain originates from a study of T cell changes during pregnancy in multiple sclerosis. Some clones are missing from TCRdb's copy, which holds only in-frame ones; the method was immunoSEQ multiplex PCR. The sample has over 70,000 clones; around 94% are singletons. V was cut by 5 bases and J by 1 base, with 9 bases left in between. Looked up from germline, CDR1 is SGHVS and CDR2 is FNYEAQ. This CDR3 comprises 13 residues. The clonotype was recovered from a female donor with multiple sclerosis, enrolled in a pregnancy study. Sequences were derived from peripheral blood, sampled in the third trimester of pregnancy. The chain has TRBV7-6 and TRBJ2-7; the D gene is possibly TRBD1 (6 bases). In nucleotides, the CDR3 is TGTGCCAGCAGCACCGGACAGTCCTACGAGCAGTACTTC. Translation: CASSTGQSYEQYF.